This TCR beta chain was sequenced for a study of OX40 agonist ivuxolimab in advanced cancers. About the study: The patients received ivuxolimab by intravenous route every 2 weeks at 0.01 to 10 mg/kg. General study results and limits: Compared with CD4+, CD8+ T cells on average had more expanded clones. By week 6 at 0.1 to 3.0 mg/kg, blood CD4+ and CD8+ T cells had expanded clonally.

To note about this clone: Its target is not known.

The method was immunoSEQ multiplex PCR; TCRdb's version includes in-frame clones alone and lacks a portion of them. The profile shows some 65,000 clones, approximately 90% of them singletons. The CDR3 spans 13 residues. V gave up 6 bases and J gave up 5 bases, with 13 bases separating them. Germline assignment: CDR1 KGHSH and CDR2 LQKENI. The chain links TRBV18 to TRBJ1-1; D possibly corresponds to TRBD1 (5 bases). The source was CD4+ or CD8+ T cells sorted from blood, collected in a trial of the OX40 agonist ivuxolimab. This clonotype originated in an adult with an advanced solid tumor such as melanoma, head and neck, liver or kidney cancer. The CDR3 DNA is TGTGCCAGCTCGGGAAATGCAGGGACTGAAGCTTTCTTT. This sequence encodes CASSGNAGTEAFF.